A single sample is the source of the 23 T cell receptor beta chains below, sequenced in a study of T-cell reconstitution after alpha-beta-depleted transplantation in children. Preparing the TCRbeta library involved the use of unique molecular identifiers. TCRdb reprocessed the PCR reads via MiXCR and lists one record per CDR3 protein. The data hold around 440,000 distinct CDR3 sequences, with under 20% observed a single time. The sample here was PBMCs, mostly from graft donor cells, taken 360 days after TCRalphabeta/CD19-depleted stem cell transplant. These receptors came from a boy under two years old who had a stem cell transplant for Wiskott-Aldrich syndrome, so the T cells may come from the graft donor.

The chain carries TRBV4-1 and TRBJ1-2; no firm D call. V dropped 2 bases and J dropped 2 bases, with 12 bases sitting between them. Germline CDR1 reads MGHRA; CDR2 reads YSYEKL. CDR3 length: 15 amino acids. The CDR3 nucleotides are TGCGCCAGCAGCCAATCTTTTTTGCTCAACTATGGCTACACCTTC. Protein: CASSQSFLLNYGYTF.

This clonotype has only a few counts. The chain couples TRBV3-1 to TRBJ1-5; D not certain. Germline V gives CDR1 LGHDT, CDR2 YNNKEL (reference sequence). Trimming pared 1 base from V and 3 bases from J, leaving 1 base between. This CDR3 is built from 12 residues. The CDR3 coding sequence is TGTGCCAGCAGCCAAGTCAATCAGCCCCAGCATTTT. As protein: CASSQVNQPQHF.

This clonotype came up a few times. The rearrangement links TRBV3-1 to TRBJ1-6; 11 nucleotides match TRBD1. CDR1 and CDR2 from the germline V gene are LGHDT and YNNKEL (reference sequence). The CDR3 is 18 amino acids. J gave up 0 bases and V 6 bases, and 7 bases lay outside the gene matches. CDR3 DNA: TGTGCCAGCAGAAGGACAGGGGGCGCGAGCTCCTATAATTCACCCCTCCACTTT. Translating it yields CASRRTGGASSYNSPLHF.

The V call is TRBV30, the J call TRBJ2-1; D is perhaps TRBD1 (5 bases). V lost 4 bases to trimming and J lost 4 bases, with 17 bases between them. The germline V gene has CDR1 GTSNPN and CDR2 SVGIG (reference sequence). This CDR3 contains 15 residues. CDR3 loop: CAWKMGPQGYNEQFF. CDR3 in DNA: TGTGCCTGGAAGATGGGTCCCCAGGGATACAATGAGCAGTTCTTC.

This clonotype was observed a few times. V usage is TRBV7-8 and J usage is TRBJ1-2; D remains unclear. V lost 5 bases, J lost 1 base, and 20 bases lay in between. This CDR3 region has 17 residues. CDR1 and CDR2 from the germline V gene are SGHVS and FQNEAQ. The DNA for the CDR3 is TGTGCCAGCAGCCACTCTCGGGCACCGAGCCGTAACTATGGCTACACCTTC. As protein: CASSHSRAPSRNYGYTF.

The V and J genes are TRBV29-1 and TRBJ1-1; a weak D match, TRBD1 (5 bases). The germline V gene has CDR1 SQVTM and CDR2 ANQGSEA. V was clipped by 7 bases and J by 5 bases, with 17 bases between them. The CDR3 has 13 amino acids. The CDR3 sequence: CSARQRRLTEAFF. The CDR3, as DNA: TGCAGCGCCCGACAGCGGCGTTTGACTGAAGCTTTCTTT.

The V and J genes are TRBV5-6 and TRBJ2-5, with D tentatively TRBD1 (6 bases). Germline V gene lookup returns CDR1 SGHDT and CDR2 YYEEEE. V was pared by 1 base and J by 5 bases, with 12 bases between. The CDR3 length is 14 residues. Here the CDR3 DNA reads TGTGCCAGCAGCTTGCTCGACAGGCCGGAGACCCAGTACTTC. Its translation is CASSLLDRPETQYF.

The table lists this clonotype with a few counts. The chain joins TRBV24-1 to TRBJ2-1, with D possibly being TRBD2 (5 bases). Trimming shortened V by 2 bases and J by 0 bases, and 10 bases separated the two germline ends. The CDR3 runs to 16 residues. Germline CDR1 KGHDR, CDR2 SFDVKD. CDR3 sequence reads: CATSDSRGYSYNEQFF. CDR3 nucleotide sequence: TGTGCCACCAGTGATTCTCGCGGGTACTCCTACAATGAGCAGTTCTTC.

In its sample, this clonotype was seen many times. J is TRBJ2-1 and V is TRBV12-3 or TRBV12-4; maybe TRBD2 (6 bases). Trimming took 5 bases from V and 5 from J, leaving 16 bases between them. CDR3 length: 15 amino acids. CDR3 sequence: CASSTRRVKDNEQFF. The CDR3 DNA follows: TGTGCCAGCAGTACCCGGAGGGTGAAAGACAATGAGCAGTTCTTC.

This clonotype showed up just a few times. CDR3 region: CASSSGLADSYEQYF. The CDR3 DNA reads as TGCGCCAGCAGCTCGGGACTAGCGGATTCCTACGAGCAGTACTTC. The chain joins TRBV5-1 to TRBJ2-7; TRBD2 aligns across 11 bases. The germline gives CDR1 SGHRS, CDR2 YFSETQ. The CDR3 runs 15 residues. With V trimmed by 3 bases and J by 1 base, 3 bases remained unmatched.

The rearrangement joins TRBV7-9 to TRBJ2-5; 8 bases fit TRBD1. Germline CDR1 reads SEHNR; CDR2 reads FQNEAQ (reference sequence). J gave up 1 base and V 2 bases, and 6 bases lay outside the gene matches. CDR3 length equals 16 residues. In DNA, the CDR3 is TGTGCCAGCAGCTTAAAGGGCGGGACAGGCCAAGAGACCCAGTACTTC. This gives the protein CASSLKGGTGQETQYF.

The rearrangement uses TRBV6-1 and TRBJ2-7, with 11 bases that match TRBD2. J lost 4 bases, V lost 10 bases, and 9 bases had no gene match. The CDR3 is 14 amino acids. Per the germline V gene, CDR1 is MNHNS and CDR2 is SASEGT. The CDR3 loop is CAILAGDNSYEQYF. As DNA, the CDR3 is TGTGCCATACTAGCGGGAGACAATTCTTACGAGCAGTACTTC.

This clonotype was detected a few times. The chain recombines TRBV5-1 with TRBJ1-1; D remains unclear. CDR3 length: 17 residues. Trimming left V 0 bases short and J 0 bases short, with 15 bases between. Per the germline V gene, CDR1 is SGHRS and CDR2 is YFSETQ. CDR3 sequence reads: CASSLDYRTLLNTEAFF. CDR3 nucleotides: TGCGCCAGCAGCTTGGACTACCGGACTCTCCTGAACACTGAAGCTTTCTTT. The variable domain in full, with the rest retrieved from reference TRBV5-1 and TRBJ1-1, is KAGVTQTPRYLIKTRGQQVTLSCSPISGHRSVSWYQQTPGQGLQFLFEYFSETQRNKGNFPGRFSGRQFSNSRSEMNVSTLELGDSALYLCASSLDYRTLLNTEAFFGQGTRLTVV.

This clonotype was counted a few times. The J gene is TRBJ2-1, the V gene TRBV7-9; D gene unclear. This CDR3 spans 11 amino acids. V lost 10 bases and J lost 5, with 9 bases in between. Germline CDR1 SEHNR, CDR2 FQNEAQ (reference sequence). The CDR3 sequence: CAIRRDNEQFF. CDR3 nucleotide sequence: TGTGCCATCAGACGAGACAATGAGCAGTTCTTC.

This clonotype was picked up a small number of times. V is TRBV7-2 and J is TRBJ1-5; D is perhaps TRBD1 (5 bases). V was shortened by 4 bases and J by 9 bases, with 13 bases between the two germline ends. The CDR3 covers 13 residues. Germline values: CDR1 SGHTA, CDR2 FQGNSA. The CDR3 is CASSSDRGLPQHF. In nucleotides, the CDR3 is TGTGCCAGCAGCTCGGACCGGGGCCTGCCCCAGCATTTT.

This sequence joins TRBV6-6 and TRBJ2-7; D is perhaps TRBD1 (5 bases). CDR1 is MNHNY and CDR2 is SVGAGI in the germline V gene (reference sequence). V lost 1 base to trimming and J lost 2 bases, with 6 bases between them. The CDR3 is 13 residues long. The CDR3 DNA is TGTGCCAGCAGTTACTGGACAACCTACGAGCAGTACTTC. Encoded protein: CASSYWTTYEQYF.

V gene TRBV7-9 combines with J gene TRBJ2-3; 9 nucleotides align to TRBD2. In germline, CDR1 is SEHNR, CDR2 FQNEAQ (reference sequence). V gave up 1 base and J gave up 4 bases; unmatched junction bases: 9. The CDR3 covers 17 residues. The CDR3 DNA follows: TGTGCCAGCAGCTTAGGGATTCCAGCGGGAGGCCCAGATACGCAGTATTTT. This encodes CASSLGIPAGGPDTQYF.

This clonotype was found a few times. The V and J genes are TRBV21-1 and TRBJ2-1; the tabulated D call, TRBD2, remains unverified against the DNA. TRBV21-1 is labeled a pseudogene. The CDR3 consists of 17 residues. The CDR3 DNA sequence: TGTGCCAGCAGCGCTCGGACTAGCGGGGGACACTACAATGAGCAGTTCTTC. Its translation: CASSARTSGGHYNEQFF.

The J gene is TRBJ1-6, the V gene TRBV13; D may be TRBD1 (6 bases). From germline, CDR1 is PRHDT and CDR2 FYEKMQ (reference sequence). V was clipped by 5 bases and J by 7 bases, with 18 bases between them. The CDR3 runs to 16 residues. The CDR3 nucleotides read TGTGCCAGCAGCGCGGGGGCGGGTACACCGAATTCACCCCTCCACTTT. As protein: CASSAGAGTPNSPLHF.

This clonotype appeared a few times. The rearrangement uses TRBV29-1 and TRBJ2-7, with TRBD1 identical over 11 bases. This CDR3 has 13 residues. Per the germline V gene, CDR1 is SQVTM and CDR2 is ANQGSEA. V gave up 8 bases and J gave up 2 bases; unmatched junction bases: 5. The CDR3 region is CSPLGQGAYEQYF. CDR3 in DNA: TGCAGCCCTCTGGGACAGGGGGCCTACGAGCAGTACTTC.

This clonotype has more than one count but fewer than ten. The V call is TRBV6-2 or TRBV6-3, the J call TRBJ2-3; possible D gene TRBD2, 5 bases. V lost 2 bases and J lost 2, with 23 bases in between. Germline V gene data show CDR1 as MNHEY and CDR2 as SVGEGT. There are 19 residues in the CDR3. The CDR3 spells CASSYPPARGPSSTDTQYF. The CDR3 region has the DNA TGTGCCAGCAGTTACCCCCCTGCAAGAGGGCCTAGTTCCACAGATACGCAGTATTTT.

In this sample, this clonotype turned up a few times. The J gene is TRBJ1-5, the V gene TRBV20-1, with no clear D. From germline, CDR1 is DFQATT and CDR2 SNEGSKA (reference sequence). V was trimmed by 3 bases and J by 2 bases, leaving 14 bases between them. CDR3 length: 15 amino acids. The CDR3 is CSASGGPRGNQPQHF. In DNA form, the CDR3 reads TGCAGTGCTAGCGGAGGGCCGAGGGGCAATCAGCCCCAGCATTTT.

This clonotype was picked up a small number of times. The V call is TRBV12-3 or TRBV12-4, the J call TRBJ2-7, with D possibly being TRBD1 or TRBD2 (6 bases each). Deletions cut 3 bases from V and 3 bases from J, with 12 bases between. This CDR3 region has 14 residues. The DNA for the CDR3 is TGTGCCAGCAGTTTCGGGGGCGTTTTCTACGAGCAGTACTTC. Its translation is CASSFGGVFYEQYF.